This T cell receptor beta chain was obtained from a study of molecular identifiers for immune sequencing clone quantification. Overall study findings and caveats: Beyond 20 RNA copies, clones held over 99% of effector molecules, compared with under 1% in naive cells.

Bulk TCR libraries were made with methods that had been previously described and with listed TCR primers. TCRdb processed the PCR reads anew with MiXCR; each CDR3 protein has one entry. The table records about 510,000 distinct CDR3 sequences, around a fifth of them present only once. Sorted cell numbers of roughly 20,000 to 1,000,000, with 10%, 30% or 50% RNA, served as input for naive CD8 libraries. Comment on this clonotype: Its specificity is not known. At one boundary the junction diverges from the germline segment, which might be a read error.

Per germline, CDR1 SGDLS and CDR2 YYNGEE. This CDR3 comprises 14 residues. This sequence joins TRBV9 and TRBJ2-3, with D perhaps given as TRBD1 or TRBD2 (6 bases each). Sequenced sample: naive CD8+ T cells from blood, with Jurkat cell RNA spiked in. Subset here: FACS-sorted CD8+CD4-CCR7+CD45RA+ naive T cells. The sequence came from a human donor in good health. Some libraries in this study had Jurkat cell RNA spiked in. The CDR3 loop is CANSLGGGTDTQYF. DNA for the CDR3: TGTGCCAACAGCCTGGGGGGCGGGACAGATACGCAGTATTTT.